What follows are 30 T cell receptor beta chains derived from one specimen sequenced in a study of blood T cell repertoires in COVID-19 (dated by TCRdb to the early 2020s). The method was the immunoSEQ multiplex PCR assay. In TCRdb, the immuneACCESS table is reduced to in-frame sequences with V and J assigned. These tables do not hold every clone; where another copy was compared, an unresolved V gene accounts for under half, and the others remain unexplained. The sample table holds about 87,000 clones, of which about 85% were seen once. The ten largest clonotypes hold 2.5% to 3.5% of the sample. Sample: peripheral blood. The receptors shown here come from an elderly woman with COVID-19, enrolled during active disease.

The chain carries TRBV27 and TRBJ2-3; TRBD2 might be the D (7 bases). The CDR3 is made up of 16 amino acids. Germline CDR1 and CDR2: MNHEY and SMNVEV (reference sequence). The ends were cut back, 6 bases at V and 6 bases at J, with 22 bases in the middle. The CDR3 reads CASSSLVRGGWDTQYF. CDR3 coding DNA: TGTGCCAGCAGCTCCCTTGTTAGGGGGGGCTGGGATACGCAGTATTTT.

V gene TRBV5-6 combines with J gene TRBJ1-1, with 9 bases aligning to TRBD1. With V trimmed by 4 bases and J by 4 bases, 17 bases remained unmatched. Per germline, CDR1 SGHDT and CDR2 YYEEEE. This CDR3 contains 18 residues. The chain's CDR3 is CASSPENRGRPGGTEAFF. CDR3 coding DNA: TGTGCCAGCAGCCCAGAAAACAGGGGGCGCCCCGGTGGCACTGAAGCTTTCTTT.

This clone occurred once. This chain connects TRBV12-3 or TRBV12-4 to TRBJ1-2; D unresolved. Trimming took 5 bases from V and 7 from J, leaving 11 bases between them. This CDR3 spans 12 amino acids. The CDR3 loop is CASSIYTSGYTF. The DNA of the CDR3 is TGTGCCAGCAGTATTTACACCAGTGGCTACACCTTC.

The V gene is TRBV9, the J gene TRBJ2-5, with a tentative D call TRBD2 (5 bases). The CDR3 consists of 13 residues. The V gene's germline CDR1 is SGDLS and CDR2 YYNGEE. Trimming pared 2 bases from V and 5 bases from J, leaving 10 bases between. CDR3 sequence (DNA): TGTGCCAGCAGCGTCTGGACTGGGGAGACCCAGTACTTC. Translation gives CASSVWTGETQYF.

CDR3 residues: CASSMTSGETQYF. The CDR3, as DNA: TGTGCCAGTAGTATGACTAGCGGGGAGACCCAGTACTTC. This chain links TRBV19 with TRBJ2-5, with TRBD2 identical over 10 bases. The germline CDR1 and CDR2 sequences are LNHDA and SQIVND (reference sequence). V gave up 3 bases and J gave up 5 bases; unmatched junction bases: 0. The CDR3 runs 13 residues.

This clone appeared a single time. The V gene is TRBV19, the J gene TRBJ2-7; 7 bases fit TRBD2. The germline V gene encodes CDR1 LNHDA and CDR2 SQIVND (reference sequence). The V gene end was trimmed by 5 bases and the J gene end by 4 bases; junction bases not matched to a gene: 8. This CDR3 contains 14 residues. In DNA, the CDR3 is TGTGCCAGTAGTGAGCCGGGACTACTTTACGAGCAGTACTTC. Amino acid sequence: CASSEPGLLYEQYF.

The chain combines TRBV18 with TRBJ2-7, with 8 positions matching TRBD2. Trimming at V came to 3 bases and at J to 6 bases, leaving 7 bases not matched to a gene. This CDR3 is built from 14 residues. The germline CDR1 and CDR2 sequences are KGHSH and LQKENI. The CDR3 spells CASSPRREDPEQYF. The CDR3 nucleotides are TGTGCCAGCTCACCGAGGCGGGAGGATCCCGAGCAGTACTTC.

The gene calls are TRBV24-1 and TRBJ2-7, with TRBD2 identical over 12 bases. The CDR3 spans 15 residues. Germline V lookup: CDR1 KGHDR, CDR2 SFDVKD. V shed 3 bases, J shed 2 bases, and the junction held 1 base outside the gene matches. CDR3 DNA sequence: TGTGCCACCAGTGATCGGACTAGCGGGGCCTACGAGCAGTACTTC. It yields the protein CATSDRTSGAYEQYF.

J is TRBJ1-2 and V is TRBV6-5; 9 bases agree with TRBD1. The germline V gene encodes CDR1 MNHEY and CDR2 SVGAGI. V dropped 6 bases and J dropped 0; count of bases not matched to a gene: 5. This CDR3 is 15 amino acids long. The CDR3 is CASRPGQGANYGYTF. CDR3 nucleotides: TGTGCCAGCAGACCGGGACAGGGAGCTAACTATGGCTACACCTTC.

The rearrangement uses TRBV2 and TRBJ1-1, with 9 bases identical to TRBD1. The CDR3 loop spans 15 amino acids. In germline, CDR1 is SNHLY, CDR2 FYNNEI. V lost 10 bases to trimming and J lost 2 bases; unmatched junction nucleotides: 11. In DNA, the CDR3 is TGTGCCACCACGCGGGACAGGGCATATAACACTGAAGCTTTCTTT. Residues: CATTRDRAYNTEAFF.

The chain is built from TRBV28 and TRBJ2-1; TRBD2 matches at 12 bases. This CDR3 is 15 amino acids long. Per germline, CDR1 MDHEN and CDR2 SYDVKM. The V and J ends lost 3 bases and 8 bases, in that order; junction bases with no gene match: 5. CDR3: CASSFGLAGGYEQFF. The CDR3 DNA reads as TGTGCCAGCAGTTTCGGGCTAGCGGGAGGGTATGAGCAGTTCTTC.

This sequence joins TRBV2 and TRBJ1-1, with 10 bases aligning to TRBD1. Germline loops: CDR1 SNHLY, CDR2 FYNNEI. CDR3 length: 14 residues. V dropped 7 bases and J dropped 6; count of bases not matched to a gene: 8. Here the CDR3 DNA reads TGTGCCAGCAAACTGACAGGGGGCCTTCCTGAAGCTTTCTTT. It specifies CASKLTGGLPEAFF.

The chain recombines TRBV5-4 with TRBJ2-3, with D possibly being TRBD2 (6 bases). Germline values: CDR1 SGHNT, CDR2 YYREEE (reference sequence). Trimming stripped 0 bases from V and 3 bases from J, with 11 bases between. The CDR3 contains 15 residues. CDR3 loop: CASSLDGSWTDTQYF. The CDR3 nucleotides are TGTGCCAGCAGCTTGGACGGGAGTTGGACAGATACGCAGTATTTT.

This clone was counted once. The V gene is TRBV7-9, the J gene TRBJ1-1; D ambiguous. The CDR3 consists of 15 residues. Germline CDR1 SEHNR, CDR2 FQNEAQ (reference sequence). With 5 bases removed from V and 4 bases from J, the gap between germline ends came to 17 bases. CDR3 in DNA: TGTGCCAGCAGCCGCAAAAAGGAGTGGAGCACTGAAGCTTTCTTT. Its protein product is CASSRKKEWSTEAFF.

The genes are TRBV6-8 and TRBJ1-2, with D maybe TRBD1 (6 bases). The germline V gene has CDR1 MNHGY and CDR2 SAAAGT. This CDR3 region has 13 residues. With 6 bases removed from V and 8 bases from J, the gap between germline ends came to 16 bases. The DNA of the CDR3 is TGTGCCAGCAGCCCAACAGGGTACGGCGGCTACACCTTC. Its protein is CASSPTGYGGYTF.

This clone was observed a few times. This chain links TRBV21-1 with TRBJ2-7; the table's D call of TRBD1 was not tested on the DNA. TRBV21-1 is a pseudogene segment. The CDR3 totals 15 residues. The CDR3: CASSTPQGGSYEQYF. DNA of the CDR3: TGTGCCAGCAGCACCCCACAGGGCGGCTCCTACGAGCAGTACTTC.

The chain links TRBV20-1 to TRBJ1-6; D not certain. The germline CDR1 and CDR2 sequences are DFQATT and SNEGSKA (reference sequence). This CDR3 contains 11 residues. Trimming shortened V by 6 bases and J by 7 bases, and 7 bases separated the two germline ends. The CDR3 DNA reads TGCAGTGCAGCAGGAAATTCACCCCTCCACTTT. It codes for CSAAGNSPLHF.

The chain is built from TRBV30 and TRBJ2-7; 16 bases are shared with TRBD2. The CDR3 is 16 amino acids. Germline CDR1 and CDR2: GTSNPN and SVGIG (reference sequence). The junction had 8 bases not matched to a gene; V was cut back by 4 bases and J by 5 bases. The CDR3 region is CAWTPGLAGGRDEQYF. CDR3 in DNA: TGTGCCTGGACACCGGGACTAGCGGGAGGGAGGGACGAGCAGTACTTC.

J is TRBJ2-2 and V is TRBV11-3, with TRBD2 matching 7 bases. The CDR3 is 16 residues long. From germline, CDR1 is SGHNT and CDR2 YENEEA. Trimming removed 6 bases from V and 4 bases from J; junction bases left unmatched: 11. The CDR3 protein is CASSPGGAMGTGELFF. CDR3 in DNA: TGTGCCAGCAGTCCGGGGGGAGCCATGGGCACCGGGGAGCTGTTTTTT.

This chain links TRBV6-5 with TRBJ1-5; 8 bases match TRBD1. Trimming cost V 6 bases and J 1 base; bases outside gene matches: 5. The CDR3 consists of 15 residues. Germline CDR1 is MNHEY and CDR2 is SVGAGI. CDR3 amino acids: CASSSRQGSNQPQHF. The DNA of the CDR3 is TGTGCCAGCAGCAGTCGACAGGGGAGCAATCAGCCCCAGCATTTT.

The V call is TRBV11-2, the J call TRBJ2-1, with 9 bases lining up with TRBD1. CDR1 SGHAT and CDR2 FQNNGV come from the germline V gene. The CDR3 has 13 residues. After removal of 4 bases from V and 9 bases from J, the junction contained 4 bases not matched to a gene. Written as DNA, the CDR3 is TGTGCCAGCAGCTCAACAGGGGGCGGTGAGCAGTTCTTC. This sequence encodes CASSSTGGGEQFF.

V usage is TRBV24-1 and J usage is TRBJ2-5; maybe TRBD1 (5 bases). The CDR3 runs to 15 residues. CDR1 is KGHDR, CDR2 SFDVKD, per germline. V lost 2 bases and J lost 1, with 10 bases in between. CDR3 sequence: CATSDSRQLQETQYF. The CDR3 nucleotides read TGTGCCACCAGTGATTCCAGACAGCTCCAAGAGACCCAGTACTTC.

This chain joins TRBV6-5 and TRBJ1-6; 7 bases map to TRBD1. V shed 7 bases, J shed 10 bases, and the junction held 13 bases outside the gene matches. The CDR3 is 15 residues long. CDR1 is MNHEY, CDR2 SVGAGI, per germline. CDR3 region: CASTKFRQGFSPLHF. In DNA form, the CDR3 reads TGTGCCAGCACCAAATTTAGACAGGGATTCTCACCCCTCCACTTT.

The V and J genes are TRBV5-4 and TRBJ2-5, with TRBD2 matching 13 bases. The CDR3 sequence is 16 residues long. Germline-derived CDR1 and CDR2 are SGHNT and YYREEE (reference sequence). With 4 bases clipped from V and 2 bases from J, the junction kept 5 bases outside the gene matches. CDR3 amino acids: CASSKLAGGVQETQYF. CDR3 nucleotides: TGTGCCAGCAGCAAACTAGCGGGGGGGGTTCAAGAGACCCAGTACTTC.

This rearrangement joins TRBV7-2 to TRBJ2-3, with TRBD2 identical over 9 bases. The V segment lost 8 bases and the J segment 7 bases; nucleotides outside the gene matches: 10. The CDR3 contains 14 residues. CDR1 is SGHTA, CDR2 FQGNSA, per germline. The DNA for the CDR3 is TGTGCCAGCGAATCTAGCGGGGAGGGATATACGCAGTATTTT. The encoded protein is CASESSGEGYTQYF.

This clone was seen just once. This chain uses TRBV18 with TRBJ2-7; possible D gene TRBD2, 6 bases. Trimming pared 2 bases from V and 1 base from J, leaving 15 bases between. Germline V gene lookup returns CDR1 KGHSH and CDR2 LQKENI. The CDR3 spans 16 residues. The CDR3 sequence: CASSPYLQGGSYEQYF. DNA for the CDR3: TGTGCCAGCTCACCATACCTGCAGGGAGGATCCTACGAGCAGTACTTC. The whole variable domain, filled in from reference TRBV18 and TRBJ2-7, reads NAGVMQNPRHLVRRRGQEARLRCSPMKGHSHVYWYRQLPEEGLKFMVYLQKENIIDESGMPKERFSAEFPKEGPSILRIQQVVRGDSAAYFCASSPYLQGGSYEQYFGPGTRLTVT.

The chain employs TRBV2 and TRBJ1-1, with TRBD1 identical over 7 bases. J lost 5 bases, V lost 3 bases, and 3 bases had no gene match. This CDR3 contains 13 residues. Germline V gene data show CDR1 as SNHLY and CDR2 as FYNNEI. CDR3 nucleotide sequence: TGTGCCAGCAGTGAGTCAGGGGGAACTGAAGCTTTCTTT. It specifies CASSESGGTEAFF. The whole variable domain, remainder taken from reference TRBV2 and TRBJ1-1, is EPEVTQTPSHQVTQMGQEVILRCVPISNHLYFYWYRQILGQKVEFLVSFYNNEISEKSEIFDDQFSVERPDGSNFTLKIRSTKLEDSAMYFCASSESGGTEAFFGQGTRLTVV.

V usage is TRBV28 and J usage is TRBJ1-2; 7 nucleotides line up with TRBD1. The V gene's germline CDR1 is MDHEN and CDR2 SYDVKM. The length of the CDR3 is 15 residues. Trimming took 6 bases from V and 8 from J; bases not matched to a gene: 15. The CDR3 is CASRPPPETGRGYTF. CDR3 DNA: TGTGCCAGCAGACCTCCTCCGGAGACAGGGAGGGGCTACACCTTC.

The sample holds a few counts of this clone. The chain joins TRBV3-1 (or the pseudogene TRBV3-2) to TRBJ1-2; 7 nucleotides agree with TRBD1. With V trimmed by 7 bases and J by 0 bases, 8 bases remained unmatched. This CDR3 has 15 amino acids. Germline assignment: CDR1 LGHDT and CDR2 YNNKEL (reference sequence). CDR3 bases: TGTGCCAGCACCCTATGGGACAGTCCTAACTATGGCTACACCTTC. Its translation: CASTLWDSPNYGYTF.

The chain combines TRBV7-9 with TRBJ2-2, with D perhaps matching TRBD1 (5 bases). There are 14 residues in the CDR3. Germline V gene lookup returns CDR1 SEHNR and CDR2 FQNEAQ (reference sequence). V was cut by 5 bases and J by 1 base, with 8 bases left in between. The CDR3 loop is CASSPGMNTGELFF. The CDR3 coding sequence is TGTGCCAGCAGCCCAGGGATGAACACCGGGGAGCTGTTTTTT.